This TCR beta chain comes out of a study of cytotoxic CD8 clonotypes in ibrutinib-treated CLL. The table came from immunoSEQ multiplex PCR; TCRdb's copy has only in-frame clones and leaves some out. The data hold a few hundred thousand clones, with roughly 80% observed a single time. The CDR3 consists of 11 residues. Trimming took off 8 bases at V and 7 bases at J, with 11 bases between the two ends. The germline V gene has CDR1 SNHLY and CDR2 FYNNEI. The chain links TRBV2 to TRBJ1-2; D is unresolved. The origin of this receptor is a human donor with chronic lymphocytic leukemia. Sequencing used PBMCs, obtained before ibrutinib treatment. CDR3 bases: TGTGCCAGCGGGGAGTCGCGTGGCTACACCTTC. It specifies CASGESRGYTF.